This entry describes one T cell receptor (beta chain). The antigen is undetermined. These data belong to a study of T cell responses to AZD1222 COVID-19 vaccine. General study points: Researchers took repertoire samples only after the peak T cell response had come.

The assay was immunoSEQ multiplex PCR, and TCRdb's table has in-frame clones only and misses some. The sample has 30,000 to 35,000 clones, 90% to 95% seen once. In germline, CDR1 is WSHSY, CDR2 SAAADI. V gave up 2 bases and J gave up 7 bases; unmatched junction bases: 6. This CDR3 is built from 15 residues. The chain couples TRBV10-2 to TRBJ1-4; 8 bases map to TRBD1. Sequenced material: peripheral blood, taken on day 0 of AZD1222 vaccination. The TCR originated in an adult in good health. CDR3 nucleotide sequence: TGCGCCAGCAGTGAGATCAGGGGGCCGGGTGAAAAACTGTTTTTT. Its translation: CASSEIRGPGEKLFF.